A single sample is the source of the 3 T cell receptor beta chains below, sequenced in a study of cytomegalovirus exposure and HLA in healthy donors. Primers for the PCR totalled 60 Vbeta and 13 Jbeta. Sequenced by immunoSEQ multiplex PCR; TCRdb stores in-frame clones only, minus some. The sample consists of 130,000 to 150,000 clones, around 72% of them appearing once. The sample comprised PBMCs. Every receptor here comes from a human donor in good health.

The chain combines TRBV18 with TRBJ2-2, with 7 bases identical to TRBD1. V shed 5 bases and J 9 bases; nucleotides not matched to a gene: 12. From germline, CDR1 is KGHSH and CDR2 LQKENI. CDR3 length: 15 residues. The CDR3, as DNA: TGTGCCAGCTCAAAACTAGGACAGGTATCCCGGGAGCTGTTTTTT. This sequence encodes CASSKLGQVSRELFF.

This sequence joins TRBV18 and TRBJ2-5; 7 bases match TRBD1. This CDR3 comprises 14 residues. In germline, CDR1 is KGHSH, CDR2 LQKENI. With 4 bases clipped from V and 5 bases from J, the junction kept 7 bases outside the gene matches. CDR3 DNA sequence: TGTGCCAGCTCACAACGGACAGGAGAGGAGACCCAGTACTTC. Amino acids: CASSQRTGEETQYF.

The CDR3: CASASGFSTDTQYF. CDR3 coding DNA: TGTGCCAGCGCTAGCGGGTTTTCCACAGATACGCAGTATTTT. The chain couples TRBV9 to TRBJ2-3; 8 bases line up with TRBD2. J gave up 2 bases and V 7 bases, and 6 bases lay outside the gene matches. The CDR3 consists of 14 residues. Germline lookup yields CDR1 SGDLS and CDR2 YYNGEE. Filled out from reference TRBV9 and TRBJ2-3, the complete variable domain reads DSGVTQTPKHLITATGQRVTLRCSPRSGDLSVYWYQQSLDQGLQFLIQYYNGEERAKGNILERFSAQQFPDLHSELNLSSLELGDSALYFCASASGFSTDTQYFGPGTRLTVL.